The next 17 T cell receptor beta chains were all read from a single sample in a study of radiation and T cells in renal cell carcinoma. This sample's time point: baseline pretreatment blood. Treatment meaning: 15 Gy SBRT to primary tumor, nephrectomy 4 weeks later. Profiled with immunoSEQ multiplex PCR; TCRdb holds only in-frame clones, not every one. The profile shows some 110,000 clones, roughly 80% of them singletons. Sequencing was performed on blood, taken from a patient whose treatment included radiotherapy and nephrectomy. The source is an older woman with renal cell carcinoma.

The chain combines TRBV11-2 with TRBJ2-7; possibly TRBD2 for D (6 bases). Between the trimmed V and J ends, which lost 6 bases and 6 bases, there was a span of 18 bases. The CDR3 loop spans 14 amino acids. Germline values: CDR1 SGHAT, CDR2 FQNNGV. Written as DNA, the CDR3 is TGTGCCAGCAGTTCACCGGGACTTCGCCGCGAGCAGTACTTC. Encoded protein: CASSSPGLRREQYF.

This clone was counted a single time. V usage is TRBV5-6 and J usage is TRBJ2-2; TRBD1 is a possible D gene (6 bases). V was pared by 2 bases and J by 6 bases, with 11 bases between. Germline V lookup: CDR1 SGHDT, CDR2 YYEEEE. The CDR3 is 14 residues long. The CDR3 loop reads CASSLGWGPGELFF. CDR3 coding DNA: TGTGCCAGCAGCTTAGGCTGGGGGCCCGGGGAGCTGTTTTTT.

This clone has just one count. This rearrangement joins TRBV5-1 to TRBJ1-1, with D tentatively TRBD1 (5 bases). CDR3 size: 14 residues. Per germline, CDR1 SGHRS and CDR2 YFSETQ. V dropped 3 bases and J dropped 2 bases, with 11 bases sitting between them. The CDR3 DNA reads TGCGCCAGCAGCTCACTTACAGGAAACACTGAAGCTTTCTTT. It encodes CASSSLTGNTEAFF.

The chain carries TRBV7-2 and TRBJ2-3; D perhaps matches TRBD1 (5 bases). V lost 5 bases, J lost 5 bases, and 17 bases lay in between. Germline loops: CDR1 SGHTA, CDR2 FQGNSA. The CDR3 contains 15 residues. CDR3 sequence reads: CASSTEQGVGDTQYF. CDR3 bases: TGTGCCAGCAGCACCGAGCAGGGCGTGGGAGATACGCAGTATTTT. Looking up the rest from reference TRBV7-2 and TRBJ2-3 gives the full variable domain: GAGVSQSPSNKVTEKGKDVELRCDPISGHTALYWYRQSLGQGLEFLIYFQGNSAPDKSGLPSDRFSAERTGGSVSTLTIQRTQQEDSAVYLCASSTEQGVGDTQYFGPGTRLTVL.

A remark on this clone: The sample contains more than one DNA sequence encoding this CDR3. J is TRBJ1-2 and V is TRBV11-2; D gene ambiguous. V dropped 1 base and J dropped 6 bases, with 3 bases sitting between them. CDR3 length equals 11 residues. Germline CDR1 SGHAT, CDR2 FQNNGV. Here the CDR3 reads CASSLGHGYTF. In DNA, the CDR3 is TGTGCCAGCAGCTTAGGTCATGGCTACACCTTC.

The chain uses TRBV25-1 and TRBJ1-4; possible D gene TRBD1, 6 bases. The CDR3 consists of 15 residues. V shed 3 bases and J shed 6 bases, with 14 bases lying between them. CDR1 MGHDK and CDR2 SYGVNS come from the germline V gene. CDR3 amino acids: CASSEWGRGDEKLFF. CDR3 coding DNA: TGTGCCAGCAGTGAGTGGGGGCGCGGAGATGAAAAACTGTTTTTT.

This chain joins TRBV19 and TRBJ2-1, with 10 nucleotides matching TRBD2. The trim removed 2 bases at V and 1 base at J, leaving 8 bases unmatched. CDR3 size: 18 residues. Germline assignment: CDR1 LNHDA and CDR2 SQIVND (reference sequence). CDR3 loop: CASSIYLAGAGSYNEQFF. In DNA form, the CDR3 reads TGTGCCAGTAGTATATATCTAGCGGGGGCCGGGTCCTACAATGAGCAGTTCTTC.

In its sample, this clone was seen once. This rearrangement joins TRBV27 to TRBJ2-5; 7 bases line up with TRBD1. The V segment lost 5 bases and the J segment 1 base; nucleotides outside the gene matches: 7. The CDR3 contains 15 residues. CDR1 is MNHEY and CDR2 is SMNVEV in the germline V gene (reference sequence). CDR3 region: CASSPYRGPQETQYF. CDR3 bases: TGTGCCAGCAGTCCATACAGGGGCCCCCAAGAGACCCAGTACTTC.

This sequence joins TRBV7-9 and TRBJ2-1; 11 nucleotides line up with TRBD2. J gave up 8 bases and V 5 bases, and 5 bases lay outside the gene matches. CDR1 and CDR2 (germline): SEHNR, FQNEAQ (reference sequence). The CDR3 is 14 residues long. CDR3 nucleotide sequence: TGTGCCAGCAGCCGTAGCGGGGGGGTAGATGAGCAGTTCTTC. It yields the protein CASSRSGGVDEQFF.

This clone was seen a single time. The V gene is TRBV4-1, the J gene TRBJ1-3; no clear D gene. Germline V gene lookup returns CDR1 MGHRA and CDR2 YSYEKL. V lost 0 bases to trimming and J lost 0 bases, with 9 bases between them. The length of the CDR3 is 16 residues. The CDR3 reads CASSQDPPLSGNTIYF. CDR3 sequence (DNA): TGCGCCAGCAGCCAAGATCCCCCTCTCTCTGGAAACACCATATATTTT.

CDR3 DNA sequence: TGTGCCAGCAGTTTATCGAGACAGAGGAACTCCTACGAGCAGTACTTC. Protein product: CASSLSRQRNSYEQYF. The J gene is TRBJ2-7, the V gene TRBV27; possibly TRBD1 for D (5 bases). Trimming pared 0 bases from V and 0 bases from J, leaving 12 bases between. This CDR3 contains 16 residues. CDR1 and CDR2 (germline): MNHEY, SMNVEV (reference sequence).

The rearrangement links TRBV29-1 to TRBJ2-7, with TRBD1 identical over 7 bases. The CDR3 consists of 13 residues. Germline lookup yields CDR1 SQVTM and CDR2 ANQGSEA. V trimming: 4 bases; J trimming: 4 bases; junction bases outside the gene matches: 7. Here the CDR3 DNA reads TGCAGCGTTGTGCAGGGGGATTGGTACGAGCAGTACTTC. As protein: CSVVQGDWYEQYF.

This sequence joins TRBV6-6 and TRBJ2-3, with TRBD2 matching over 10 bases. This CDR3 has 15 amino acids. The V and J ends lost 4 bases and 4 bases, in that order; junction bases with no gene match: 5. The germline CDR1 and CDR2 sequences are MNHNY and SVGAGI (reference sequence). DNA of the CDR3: TGTGCCAGCAGTTGGAGCGGGGGGGAAGCAGATACGCAGTATTTT. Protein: CASSWSGGEADTQYF.

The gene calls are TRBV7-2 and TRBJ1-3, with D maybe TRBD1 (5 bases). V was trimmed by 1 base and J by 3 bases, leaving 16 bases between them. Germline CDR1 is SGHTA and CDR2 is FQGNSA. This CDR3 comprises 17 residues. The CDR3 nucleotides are TGTGCCAGCAGCTTAGTGGCAGGGCCGTCGGGTGGAAACACCATATATTTT. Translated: CASSLVAGPSGGNTIYF.

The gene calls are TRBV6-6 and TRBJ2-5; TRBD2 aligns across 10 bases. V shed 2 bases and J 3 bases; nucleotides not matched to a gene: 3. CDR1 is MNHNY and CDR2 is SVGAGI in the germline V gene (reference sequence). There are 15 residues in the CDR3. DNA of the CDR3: TGTGCCAGCAGTTACCTAGCGGGGGATGAAGAGACCCAGTACTTC. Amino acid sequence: CASSYLAGDEETQYF.

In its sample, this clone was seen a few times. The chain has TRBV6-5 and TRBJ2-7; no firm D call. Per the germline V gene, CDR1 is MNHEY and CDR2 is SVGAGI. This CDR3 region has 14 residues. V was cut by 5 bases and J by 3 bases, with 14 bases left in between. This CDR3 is CASSASRRDYEQYF. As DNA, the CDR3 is TGTGCCAGCAGTGCGTCAAGAAGGGACTACGAGCAGTACTTC.

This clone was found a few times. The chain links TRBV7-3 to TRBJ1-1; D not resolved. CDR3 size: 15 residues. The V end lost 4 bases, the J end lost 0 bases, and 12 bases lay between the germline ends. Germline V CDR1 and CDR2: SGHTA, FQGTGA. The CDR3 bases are TGTGCCAGCAGCTCCAACATGGGGTTGAACACTGAAGCTTTCTTT. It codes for CASSSNMGLNTEAFF.